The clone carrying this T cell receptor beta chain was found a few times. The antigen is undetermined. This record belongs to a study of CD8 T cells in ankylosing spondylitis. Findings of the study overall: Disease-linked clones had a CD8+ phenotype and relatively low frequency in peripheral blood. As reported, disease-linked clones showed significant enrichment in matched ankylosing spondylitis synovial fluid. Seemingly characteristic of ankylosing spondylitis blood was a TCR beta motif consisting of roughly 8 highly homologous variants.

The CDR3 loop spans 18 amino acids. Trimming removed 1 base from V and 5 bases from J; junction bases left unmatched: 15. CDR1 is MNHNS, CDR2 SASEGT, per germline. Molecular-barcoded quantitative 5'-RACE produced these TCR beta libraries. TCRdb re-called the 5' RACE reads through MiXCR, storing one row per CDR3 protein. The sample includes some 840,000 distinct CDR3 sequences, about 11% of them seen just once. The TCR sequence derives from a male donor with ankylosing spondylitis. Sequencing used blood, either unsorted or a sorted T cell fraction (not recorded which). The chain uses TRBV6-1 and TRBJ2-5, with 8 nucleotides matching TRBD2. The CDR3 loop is CASSEEPSGSVLKETQYF. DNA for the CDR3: TGTGCCAGCAGTGAAGAGCCAAGCGGGAGCGTTCTAAAGGAGACCCAGTACTTC.